A single sample is the source of the 2 T cell receptor beta chains below, sequenced in a study of blood T cell repertoires in COVID-19 (dated by TCRdb to about 2020). The library was made by the immunoSEQ multiplex PCR assay. TCRdb carries this immuneACCESS record with in-frame sequences only. Its versions omit some clonotypes, under half of them owing to an unresolved V gene in the studies checked, with the rest unexplained. In this sample the table shows 250,000 to 350,000 clones, under 90% of which occur a single time. The ten largest clones capture 0.94% of the sample. What was sequenced was peripheral blood. The receptors were gathered from a woman aged 40 to 50 who had recovered from COVID-19.

V usage is TRBV7-3 and J usage is TRBJ2-1; 9 bases agree with TRBD1. The CDR3 runs to 13 residues. V trimming: 4 bases; J trimming: 7 bases; junction bases outside the gene matches: 2. Per the germline V gene, CDR1 is SGHTA and CDR2 is FQGTGA. The CDR3 DNA sequence: TGTGCCAGCAGCTCCGGACAGGGGAATGAGCAGTTCTTC. Translated, it gives CASSSGQGNEQFF.

The V gene is TRBV5-1, the J gene TRBJ2-3, with D maybe TRBD2 (5 bases). Deletions cut 0 bases from V and 8 bases from J, with 10 bases between. Germline CDR1 reads SGHRS; CDR2 reads YFSETQ. There are 13 residues in the CDR3. CDR3 residues: CASSLAGTSTQYF. For the CDR3, the DNA is TGCGCCAGCAGCTTGGCGGGAACCTCTACGCAGTATTTT. The whole variable domain, remainder taken from reference TRBV5-1 and TRBJ2-3, is KAGVTQTPRYLIKTRGQQVTLSCSPISGHRSVSWYQQTPGQGLQFLFEYFSETQRNKGNFPGRFSGRQFSNSRSEMNVSTLELGDSALYLCASSLAGTSTQYFGPGTRLTVL.